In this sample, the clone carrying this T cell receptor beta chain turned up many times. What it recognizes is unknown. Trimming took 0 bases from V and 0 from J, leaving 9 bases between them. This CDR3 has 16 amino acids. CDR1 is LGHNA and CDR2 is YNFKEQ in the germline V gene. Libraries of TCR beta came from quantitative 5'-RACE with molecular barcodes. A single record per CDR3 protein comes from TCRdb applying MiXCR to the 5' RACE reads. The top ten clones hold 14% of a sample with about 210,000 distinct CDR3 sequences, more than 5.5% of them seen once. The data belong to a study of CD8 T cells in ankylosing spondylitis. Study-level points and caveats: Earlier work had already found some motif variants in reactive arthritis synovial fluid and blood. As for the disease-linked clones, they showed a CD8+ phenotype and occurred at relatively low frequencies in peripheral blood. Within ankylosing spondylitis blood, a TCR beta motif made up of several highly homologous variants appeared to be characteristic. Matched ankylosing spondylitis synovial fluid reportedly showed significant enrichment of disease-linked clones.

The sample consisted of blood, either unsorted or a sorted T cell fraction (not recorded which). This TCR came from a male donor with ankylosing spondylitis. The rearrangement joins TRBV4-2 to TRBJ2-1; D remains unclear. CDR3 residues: CASSQEATLSYNEQFF. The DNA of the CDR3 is TGTGCCAGCAGCCAAGAAGCAACACTCTCCTACAATGAGCAGTTCTTC.